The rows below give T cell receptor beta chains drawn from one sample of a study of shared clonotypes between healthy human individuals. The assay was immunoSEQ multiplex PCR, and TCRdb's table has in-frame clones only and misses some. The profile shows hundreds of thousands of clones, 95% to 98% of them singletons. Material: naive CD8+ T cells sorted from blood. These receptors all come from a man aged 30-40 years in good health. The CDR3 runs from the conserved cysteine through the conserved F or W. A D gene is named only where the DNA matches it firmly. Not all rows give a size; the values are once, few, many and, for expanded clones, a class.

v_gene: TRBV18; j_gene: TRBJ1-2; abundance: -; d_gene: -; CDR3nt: TGTGCCAGCTCACCAGAGGGGGGGTCCTATGGCTACACCTTC; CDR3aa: CASSPEGGSYGYTF
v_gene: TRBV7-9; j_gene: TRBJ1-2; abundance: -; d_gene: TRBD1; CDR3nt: TGTGCCAGCAGCCCTCCCCGGGACAGGAATGGCTACACCTTC; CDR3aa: CASSPPRDRNGYTF
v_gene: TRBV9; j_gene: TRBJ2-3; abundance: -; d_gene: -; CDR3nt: TGTGCCAGCAGCGTAGCCAAAGGGGGAGGGCCAGGTTCAGATACGCAGTATTTT; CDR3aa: CASSVAKGGGPGSDTQYF
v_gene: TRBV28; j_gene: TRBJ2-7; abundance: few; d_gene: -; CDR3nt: TGTGCCAGCAGTCCACTCTACGAGCAGTACTTC; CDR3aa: CASSPLYEQYF
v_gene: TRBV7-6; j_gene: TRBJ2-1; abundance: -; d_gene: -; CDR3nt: TGTGCCAGCTCGGACATCTCCTACAATGAGCAGTTCTTC; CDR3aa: CASSDISYNEQFF
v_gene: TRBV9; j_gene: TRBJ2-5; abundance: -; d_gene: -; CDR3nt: TGTGCCAGCGCGGGGGAGACCCAGTACTTC; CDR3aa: CASAGETQYF
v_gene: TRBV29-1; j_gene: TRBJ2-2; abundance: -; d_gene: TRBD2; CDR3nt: TGCAGCGTTATCCTCCGGGGGGCCGGGGAGCTGTTTTTT; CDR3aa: CSVILRGAGELFF
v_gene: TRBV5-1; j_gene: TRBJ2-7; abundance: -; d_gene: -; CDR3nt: TGCGCCAGCAGCTTTCTCCCTGAGTACGAGCAGTACTTC; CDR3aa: CASSFLPEYEQYF
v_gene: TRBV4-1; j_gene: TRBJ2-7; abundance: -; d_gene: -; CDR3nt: TGCGCCAGCAGCCAAGATCGGCCGGGGGCCTCCTACGAGCAGTACTTC; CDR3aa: CASSQDRPGASYEQYF
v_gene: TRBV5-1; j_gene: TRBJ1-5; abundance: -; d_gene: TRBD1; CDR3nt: TGCGCCAGCAGCATGACAGGGAGCGGCAATCAGCCCCAGCATTTT; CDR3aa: CASSMTGSGNQPQHF
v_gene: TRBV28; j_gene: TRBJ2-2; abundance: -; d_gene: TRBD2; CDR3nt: TGTGCCAGCGAAGACCCGACTAGCTCACGCACCGGGGAGCTGTTTTTT; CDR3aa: CASEDPTSSRTGELFF
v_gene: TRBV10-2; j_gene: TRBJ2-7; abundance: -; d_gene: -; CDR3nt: TGCGCCACCGCCGAGGTGGAGTCTACTTACGAGCAGTACTTC; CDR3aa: CATAEVESTYEQYF
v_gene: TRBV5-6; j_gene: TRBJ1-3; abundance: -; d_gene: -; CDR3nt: TGTGCCAGCAGCTTTCCCGGAGCTACCTTGTCTGGAAACACCATATATTTT; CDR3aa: CASSFPGATLSGNTIYF
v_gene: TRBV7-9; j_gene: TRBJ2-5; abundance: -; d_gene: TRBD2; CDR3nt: TGTGCCAGCAGCCCCCCGGGACTAGCGGGCCAAGAGACCCAGTACTTC; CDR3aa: CASSPPGLAGQETQYF
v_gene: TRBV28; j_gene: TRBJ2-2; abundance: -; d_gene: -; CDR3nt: TGTGCCAGCGACACCGGGGAGCTGTTTTTT; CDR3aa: CASDTGELFF
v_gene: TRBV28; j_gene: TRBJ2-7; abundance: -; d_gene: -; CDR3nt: TGTGCCAGCACCAAGCCGCCAGGCACCTACGAGCAGTACTTC; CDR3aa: CASTKPPGTYEQYF
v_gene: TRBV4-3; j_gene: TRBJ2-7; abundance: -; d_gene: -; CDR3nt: TGCGCCAGCAGCCAAGATCTCTCCTACGAGCAGTACTTC; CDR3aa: CASSQDLSYEQYF
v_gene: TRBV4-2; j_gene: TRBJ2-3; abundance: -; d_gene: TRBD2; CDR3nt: TGTGCCAGCAGCCAAGAGGGACTAGCGGGAGCCGGGCGATATACGCAGTATTTT; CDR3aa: CASSQEGLAGAGRYTQYF
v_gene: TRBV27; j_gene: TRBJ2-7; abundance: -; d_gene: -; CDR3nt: TGTGCCAGCAGTTTAGGTAAAGTATCCGAGCAGTACTTC; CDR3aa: CASSLGKVSEQYF
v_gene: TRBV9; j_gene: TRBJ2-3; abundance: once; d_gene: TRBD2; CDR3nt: TGTGCCAGCAGCGTAGGGACTAGCGGGTTCTCAGATACGCAGTATTTT; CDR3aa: CASSVGTSGFSDTQYF
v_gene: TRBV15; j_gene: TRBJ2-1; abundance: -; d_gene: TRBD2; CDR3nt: TGTGCCACCAGTCCCGGTCTAGCGGGAGAGCTCTACAATGAGCAGTTCTTC; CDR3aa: CATSPGLAGELYNEQFF
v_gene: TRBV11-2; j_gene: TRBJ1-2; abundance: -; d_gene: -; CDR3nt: TGTGCCAGCAGCTTAGGAGAAGAATATGGCTACACCTTC; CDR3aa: CASSLGEEYGYTF
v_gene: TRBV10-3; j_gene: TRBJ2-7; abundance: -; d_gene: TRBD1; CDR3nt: TGTGCCATCAGTGAGTCGGGACAGACCAGAACCTACGAGCAGTACTTC; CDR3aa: CAISESGQTRTYEQYF
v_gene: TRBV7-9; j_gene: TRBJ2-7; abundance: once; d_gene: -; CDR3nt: TGTGCCAGCAGCCCGTCCGGGCTCTACGAGCAGTACTTC; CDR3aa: CASSPSGLYEQYF
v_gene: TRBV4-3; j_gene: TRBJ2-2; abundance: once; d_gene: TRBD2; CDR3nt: TGCGCCAGCAGCCTAGGCGGGAGCGGAACCGGGGAGCTGTTTTTT; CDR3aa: CASSLGGSGTGELFF
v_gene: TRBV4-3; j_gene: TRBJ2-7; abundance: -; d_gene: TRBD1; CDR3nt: TGCGCCAGCAGCCAAGACGGGACAGGGGTCGTCGAGCAGTACTTC; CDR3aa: CASSQDGTGVVEQYF
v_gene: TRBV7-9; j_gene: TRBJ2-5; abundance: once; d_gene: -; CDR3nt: TGTGCCAGCAGCCCCTGGACGAGCCAAGAGACCCAGTACTTC; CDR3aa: CASSPWTSQETQYF
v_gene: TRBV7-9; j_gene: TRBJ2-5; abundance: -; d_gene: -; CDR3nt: TGTGCCAGCAGCTTCCCCCGGGAGGGGGCAGGGGAGACCCAGTACTTC; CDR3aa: CASSFPREGAGETQYF
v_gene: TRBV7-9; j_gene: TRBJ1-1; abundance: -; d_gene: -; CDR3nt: TGTGCCAGCAGCTTAGAATTCAGGGTTAACACTGAAGCTTTCTTT; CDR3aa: CASSLEFRVNTEAFF
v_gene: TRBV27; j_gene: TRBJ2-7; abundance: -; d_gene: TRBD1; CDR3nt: TGTGCCAGCAGTCCACAGGGGGCGTTGTACGAGCAGTACTTC; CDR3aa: CASSPQGALYEQYF
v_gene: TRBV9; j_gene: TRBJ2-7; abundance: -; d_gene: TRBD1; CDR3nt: TGTGCCAGCAGTACCGGGACAGCGTCCTACGAGCAGTACTTC; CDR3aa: CASSTGTASYEQYF
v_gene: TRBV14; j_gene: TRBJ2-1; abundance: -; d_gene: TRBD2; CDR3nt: TGTGCCAGCAGCCAAGACGGGACTAGCGGGAGGGGTAAGGACGAGCAGTTCTTC; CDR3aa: CASSQDGTSGRGKDEQFF
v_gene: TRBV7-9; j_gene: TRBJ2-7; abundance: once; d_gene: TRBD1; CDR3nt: TGTGCCAGCAGCTTAATGGGGACAGCAGACGAGCAGTACTTC; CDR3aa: CASSLMGTADEQYF
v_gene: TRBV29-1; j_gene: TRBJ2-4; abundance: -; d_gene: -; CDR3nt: TGCAGCGTTGTCCACAAAAACATTCAGTACTTC; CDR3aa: CSVVHKNIQYF
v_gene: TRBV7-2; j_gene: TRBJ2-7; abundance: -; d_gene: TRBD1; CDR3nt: TGTGCCAGCAGCCGCCCAGGGACAGTATACGAGCAGTACTTC; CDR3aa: CASSRPGTVYEQYF
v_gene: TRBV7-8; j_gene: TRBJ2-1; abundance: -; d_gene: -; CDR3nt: TGTGCCAGCAGCTTAGCTGTGGGGGGTTCCTACAATGAGCAGTTCTTC; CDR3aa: CASSLAVGGSYNEQFF
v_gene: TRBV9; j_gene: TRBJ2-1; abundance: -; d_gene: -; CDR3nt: TGTGCCAGCAGCGTAGGCGGTGGGAATGAGCAGTTCTTC; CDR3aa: CASSVGGGNEQFF
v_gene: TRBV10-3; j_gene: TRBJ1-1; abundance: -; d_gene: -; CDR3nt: TGTGCCATCAGTGAGTCCGAAGGTGCTTTCTTT; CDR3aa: CAISESEGAFF
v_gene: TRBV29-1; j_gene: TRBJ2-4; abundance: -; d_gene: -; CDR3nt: TGCAGCGTTGGGGACGTCCAGGGCGTCAAAAACATTCAGTACTTC; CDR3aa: CSVGDVQGVKNIQYF
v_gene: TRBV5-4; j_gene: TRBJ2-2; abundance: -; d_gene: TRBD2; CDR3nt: TGTGCCAGCAGCGGACCCGGGACTAGTGTCGGGGAGCTGTTTTTT; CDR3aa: CASSGPGTSVGELFF
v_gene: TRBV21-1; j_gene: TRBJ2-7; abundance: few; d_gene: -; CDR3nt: TGTGCCACCCAACCCCCGTACTACGAGCAGTACTTC; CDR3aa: CATQPPYYEQYF
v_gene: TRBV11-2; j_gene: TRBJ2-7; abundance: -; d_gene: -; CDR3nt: TGTGCTAGTGGCAGGAGAGCCTACGAGCAGTACTTC; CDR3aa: CASGRRAYEQYF
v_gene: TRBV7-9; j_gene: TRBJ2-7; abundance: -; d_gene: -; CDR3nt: TGTGCCAGCGGTTCTAGCGAACGATACTACGAGCAGTACTTC; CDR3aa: CASGSSERYYEQYF
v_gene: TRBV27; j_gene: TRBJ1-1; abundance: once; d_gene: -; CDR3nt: TGTGCCAGCAGTTTAACAGGGATGAGGACTGAAGCTTTCTTT; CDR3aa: CASSLTGMRTEAFF
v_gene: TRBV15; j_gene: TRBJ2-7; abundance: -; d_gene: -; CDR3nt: TGTGCCACCAGCAGAGTCAGAGGTGACGAGCAGTACTTC; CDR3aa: CATSRVRGDEQYF
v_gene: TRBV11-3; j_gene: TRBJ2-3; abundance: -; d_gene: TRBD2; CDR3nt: TGTGCCAGCAGCTCTCAGGGACTAGCGGGAAGCACAGATACGCAGTATTTT; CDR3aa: CASSSQGLAGSTDTQYF
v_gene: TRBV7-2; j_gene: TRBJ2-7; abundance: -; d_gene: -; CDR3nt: TGTGCCAGCAGCTTAAATAGCGGACCCTACGAGCAGTACTTC; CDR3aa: CASSLNSGPYEQYF
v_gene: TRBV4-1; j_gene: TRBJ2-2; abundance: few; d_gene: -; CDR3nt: TGCGCCAGCAGCCAAGTAGGGACGAACACCGGGGAGCTGTTTTTT; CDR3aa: CASSQVGTNTGELFF
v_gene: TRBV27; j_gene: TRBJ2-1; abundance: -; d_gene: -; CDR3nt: TGTGCCAGCAGTCCGCTAGCGCCCAATGAGCAGTTCTTC; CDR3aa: CASSPLAPNEQFF
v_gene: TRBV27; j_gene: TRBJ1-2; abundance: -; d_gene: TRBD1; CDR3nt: TGTGCCAGCAGTTCCCCAGGGGGGGATGGCTACACCTTC; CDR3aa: CASSSPGGDGYTF
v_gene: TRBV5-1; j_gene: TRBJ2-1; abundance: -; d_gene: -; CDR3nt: TGCGCCAGCAGCCGGACGTCGGGGAATGAGCAGTTCTTC; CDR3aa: CASSRTSGNEQFF
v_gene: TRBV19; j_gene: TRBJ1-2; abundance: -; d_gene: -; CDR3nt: TGTGCCAGTAACCCCGGGATCTTTTCTAACTATGGCTACACCTTC; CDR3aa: CASNPGIFSNYGYTF
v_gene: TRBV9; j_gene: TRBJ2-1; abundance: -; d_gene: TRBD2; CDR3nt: TGTGCCAGCAGCCCAGCCGTAGGGACTACCTCCTACAATGAGCAGTTCTTC; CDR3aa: CASSPAVGTTSYNEQFF
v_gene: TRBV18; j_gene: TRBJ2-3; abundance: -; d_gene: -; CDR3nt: TGTGCCAGCTCACCGCCAACTAGCACAGATACGCAGTATTTT; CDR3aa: CASSPPTSTDTQYF